Described below is a single T cell receptor (beta chain) sequence and its context. Its specificity is unknown. This specimen comes from a study of OX40 agonist ivuxolimab in advanced cancers. General observations from the study: Expanded peripheral T cell antigen specificity was not determined. Blood T cells, both CD4+ and CD8+, expanded clonally by week 6 at 0.1 to 3.0 mg/kg.

The CDR3 loop spans 15 amino acids. V dropped 4 bases and J dropped 0 bases, with 12 bases sitting between them. CDR1 is SEHNR and CDR2 is FQNEAQ in the germline V gene (reference sequence). TCRdb keeps only in-frame clones here, not all; method: immunoSEQ multiplex PCR. The sample contains 65,000 to 85,000 clones, about 92% of which appear only once. The sequence derives from an adult with an advanced solid tumor such as melanoma, head and neck, liver or kidney cancer. The sample in question was CD4+ or CD8+ T cells sorted from blood, obtained in a trial of the OX40 agonist ivuxolimab. The chain combines TRBV7-9 with TRBJ1-1; D unresolved. DNA for the CDR3: TGTGCCAGCAGCTCCGGAGGTGCCATGAACACTGAAGCTTTCTTT. Translating gives CASSSGGAMNTEAFF.